Listed below are T cell receptor beta chains from one sample, sequenced in a study of blood T cell repertoires in COVID-19. Libraries were prepared by immunoSEQ multiplex PCR; TCRdb keeps only in-frame clonotypes and omits some of them. The table shows about 74,000 clones, with 70% to 90% occurring only once. The sequencing input was peripheral blood. These receptors were obtained from a man in his sixties or seventies with acute or convalescent COVID-19. Both conserved end residues are part of each CDR3. Each record gives: D gene, J gene, clone size, V gene, CDR3 protein, CDR3 DNA. A D gene is named only where the DNA matches it firmly. Size values are once, few and many counts, or a class for expanded clones, and some rows have none.

d_gene: TRBD2
j_gene: TRBJ2-3
abundance: -
v_gene: TRBV28
CDR3aa: CASSYPTSGWADTQYF
CDR3nt: TGTGCCAGCAGTTACCCAACTAGCGGGTGGGCGGATACGCAGTATTTT

d_gene: -
j_gene: TRBJ1-2
abundance: -
v_gene: TRBV5-1
CDR3aa: CASSLLGQESGYTF
CDR3nt: TGCGCCAGCAGCCTTCTGGGACAAGAGTCTGGCTACACCTTC

d_gene: TRBD1
j_gene: TRBJ2-5
abundance: -
v_gene: TRBV2
CDR3aa: CASRQGRSRETQYF
CDR3nt: TGTGCCAGCAGACAGGGGCGATCTAGGGAGACCCAGTACTTC

d_gene: -
j_gene: TRBJ2-1
abundance: -
v_gene: TRBV6-5
CDR3aa: CASSYSVAVSYNEQFF
CDR3nt: TGTGCCAGCAGTTACTCCGTAGCGGTCTCCTACAATGAGCAGTTCTTC

d_gene: -
j_gene: TRBJ2-7
abundance: -
v_gene: TRBV7-9
CDR3aa: CASSLTGTSDEQYF
CDR3nt: TGTGCCAGCAGCTTGACGGGGACATCGGACGAGCAGTACTTC

d_gene: TRBD2
j_gene: TRBJ2-1
abundance: -
v_gene: TRBV28
CDR3aa: CASSSAGEYNEQFF
CDR3nt: TGTGCCAGCAGTTCGGCGGGGGAGTACAATGAGCAGTTCTTC

d_gene: TRBD1
j_gene: TRBJ1-5
abundance: -
v_gene: TRBV4-1
CDR3aa: CASSQDLGTGFVGNQPQHF
CDR3nt: TGCGCCAGCAGCCAAGATCTGGGGACAGGTTTTGTTGGCAATCAGCCCCAGCATTTT

d_gene: TRBD2
j_gene: TRBJ2-7
abundance: few
v_gene: TRBV19
CDR3aa: CATQSGGGTTYEQYF
CDR3nt: TGTGCCACTCAAAGCGGGGGGGGGACCACCTACGAGCAGTACTTC

d_gene: TRBD1
j_gene: TRBJ2-2
abundance: once
v_gene: TRBV9
CDR3aa: CASSANQGAGGELFF
CDR3nt: TGTGCCAGCAGCGCAAACCAGGGGGCGGGCGGGGAGCTGTTTTTT

d_gene: -
j_gene: TRBJ1-6
abundance: -
v_gene: TRBV28
CDR3aa: CASSFPGVAPKSPLHF
CDR3nt: TGTGCCAGCAGTTTCCCAGGGGTGGCTCCGAAATCACCCCTCCACTTT

d_gene: TRBD1
j_gene: TRBJ2-2
abundance: -
v_gene: TRBV19
CDR3aa: CASSSTGGPNTGELFF
CDR3nt: TGTGCCAGTAGTTCAACAGGGGGACCGAACACCGGGGAGCTGTTTTTT

d_gene: -
j_gene: TRBJ1-5
abundance: few
v_gene: TRBV2
CDR3aa: CASSEGWQNQPQHF
CDR3nt: TGTGCCAGCAGTGAAGGGTGGCAGAATCAGCCCCAGCATTTT

d_gene: TRBD2
j_gene: TRBJ2-3
abundance: few
v_gene: TRBV5-5
CDR3aa: CASSLGAGGIDTQYF
CDR3nt: TGTGCCAGCAGCTTGGGAGCGGGAGGGATAGATACGCAGTATTTT

d_gene: TRBD1
j_gene: TRBJ1-6
abundance: few
v_gene: TRBV3-1/TRBV3-2
CDR3aa: CASSQGQGGNSPLHF
CDR3nt: TGTGCCAGCAGCCAAGGACAGGGGGGGAATTCACCCCTCCACTTT

d_gene: TRBD1
j_gene: TRBJ1-5
abundance: once
v_gene: TRBV3-1/TRBV3-2
CDR3aa: CASSRDRGKDQPQHF
CDR3nt: TGTGCCAGCAGCCGCGACAGGGGGAAGGATCAGCCCCAGCATTTT

d_gene: -
j_gene: TRBJ1-2
abundance: -
v_gene: TRBV6-1
CDR3aa: CASSEEWTRGYTF
CDR3nt: TGTGCCAGCAGTGAAGAGTGGACAAGGGGCTACACCTTC

d_gene: -
j_gene: TRBJ2-7
abundance: -
v_gene: TRBV27
CDR3aa: CASSLGVGEQYF
CDR3nt: TGTGCCAGCAGTTTAGGTGTCGGCGAGCAGTACTTC

d_gene: -
j_gene: TRBJ2-3
abundance: -
v_gene: TRBV19
CDR3aa: CASSWASAPTDTQYF
CDR3nt: TGTGCCAGTAGTTGGGCTAGCGCCCCCACAGATACGCAGTATTTT

d_gene: -
j_gene: TRBJ2-5
abundance: -
v_gene: TRBV7-2
CDR3aa: CASSPGLQAVTQYF
CDR3nt: TGTGCCAGCAGCCCGGGACTCCAGGCGGTGACCCAGTACTTC

d_gene: -
j_gene: TRBJ1-2
abundance: -
v_gene: TRBV2
CDR3aa: CASSDRGLYGYTF
CDR3nt: TGTGCCAGCAGTGATCGGGGTCTCTATGGCTACACCTTC

d_gene: TRBD1
j_gene: TRBJ1-5
abundance: -
v_gene: TRBV10-3
CDR3aa: CAISDSTGGRAQHF
CDR3nt: TGTGCCATCAGTGATTCGACAGGGGGAAGGGCCCAGCATTTT

d_gene: -
j_gene: TRBJ2-2
abundance: -
v_gene: TRBV29-1
CDR3aa: CSVDRLNTGELFF
CDR3nt: TGCAGCGTTGACAGGCTCAACACCGGGGAGCTGTTTTTT

d_gene: -
j_gene: TRBJ1-2
abundance: -
v_gene: TRBV10-3
CDR3aa: CAISDLLGGGYTF
CDR3nt: TGTGCCATCAGTGACCTGCTCGGCGGTGGCTACACCTTC

d_gene: TRBD1
j_gene: TRBJ1-2
abundance: -
v_gene: TRBV5-4
CDR3aa: CASSSGAQGVYGYTF
CDR3nt: TGTGCCAGCAGCTCCGGGGCCCAGGGGGTCTATGGCTACACCTTC

d_gene: -
j_gene: TRBJ2-5
abundance: -
v_gene: TRBV28
CDR3aa: CASRLTRTRGTQYF
CDR3nt: TGTGCCAGCAGGCTAACCCGGACGCGGGGGACCCAGTACTTC

d_gene: TRBD1
j_gene: TRBJ1-2
abundance: -
v_gene: TRBV9
CDR3aa: CASSKQGEGYTF
CDR3nt: TGTGCCAGCAGCAAGCAGGGGGAAGGCTACACCTTC

d_gene: -
j_gene: TRBJ2-1
abundance: -
v_gene: TRBV19
CDR3aa: CASSITGLVQFF
CDR3nt: TGTGCCAGTAGTATCACAGGCCTTGTGCAGTTCTTC

d_gene: -
j_gene: TRBJ2-1
abundance: -
v_gene: TRBV3-1/TRBV3-2
CDR3aa: CASSQDPPSWFKFF
CDR3nt: TGTGCCAGCAGCCAAGATCCCCCTAGTTGGTTTAAGTTCTTC

d_gene: -
j_gene: TRBJ1-2
abundance: -
v_gene: TRBV6-5
CDR3aa: CASGPAGSHGYTF
CDR3nt: TGTGCCAGCGGTCCCGCGGGGTCCCATGGCTACACCTTC

d_gene: -
j_gene: TRBJ1-3
abundance: -
v_gene: TRBV6-5
CDR3aa: CASSIGTLSGNTIYF
CDR3nt: TGTGCCAGCAGTATCGGGACACTCTCTGGAAACACCATATATTTT

d_gene: TRBD1
j_gene: TRBJ1-2
abundance: -
v_gene: TRBV29-1
CDR3aa: CSAAGGQGNPGYTF
CDR3nt: TGCAGCGCCGCCGGGGGACAGGGGAACCCCGGCTACACCTTC

d_gene: -
j_gene: TRBJ1-2
abundance: -
v_gene: TRBV4-3
CDR3aa: CASSQDAGLSGGYTF
CDR3nt: TGCGCCAGCAGCCAAGATGCGGGACTAAGTGGTGGCTACACCTTC